This T cell receptor (beta chain) was captured in a study of cytomegalovirus exposure and HLA in healthy donors. In the case of this clone: The target antigen is unknown.

The V end lost 0 bases, the J end lost 0 bases, and 11 bases lay between the germline ends. The CDR3 runs 16 residues. Germline V gene data show CDR1 as SGHRS and CDR2 as YFSETQ. The PCR ran on 60 Vbeta and 13 Jbeta primers. Produced via immunoSEQ multiplex PCR; TCRdb's table is partial and in-frame only. The sample lists approximately 75,000 clones, approximately 80% occurring once. Overall study results and limits: Testing in vitro showed a few CMV-associated chains specific for CMV antigens. Most TCR sequences were seen very rarely across donors, but some public TCRs occurred in many. V- and J-gene trimming in TCR beta was tied to a missense DCLRE1C variant by an analysis performed later.

This chain joins TRBV5-1 and TRBJ2-3; D not certain. This clonotype was sampled from a man in his sixties or seventies in good health and CMV-seropositive. The sequenced sample consisted of PBMCs. This CDR3 is CASSLVPTPSTDTQYF. DNA of the CDR3: TGCGCCAGCAGCTTGGTTCCTACTCCTAGCACAGATACGCAGTATTTT.